This TCR beta chain was recorded in a study of shared clonotypes between healthy human individuals. Findings and limits, study-wide: Researchers found naive subsets generally carried larger estimated richness than memory subsets.

The CDR3 has 15 residues. The germline V gene has CDR1 MDHEN and CDR2 SYDVKM. The V and J ends lost 8 bases and 8 bases respectively, with 24 bases between them. About this clone: Its antigen is unknown.

Generated by immunoSEQ multiplex PCR, the TCRdb table keeps only in-frame clones and is missing some. The sample yields 2.3 million or so clones, about 92% seen once. The sample consisted of naive CD4+ T cells from PBMCs. Stated subset: CD45RA+ positively selected. This TCR came from a man younger than 35 in good health. Some clones in this sample may be carry-over from other donors' samples. V is TRBV28 and J is TRBJ1-2; D is possibly TRBD1 (5 bases). This CDR3 reads CASSFGGAPPGGYTF. CDR3 in DNA: TGTGCCAGCTCCTTTGGGGGAGCCCCTCCGGGGGGCTACACCTTC.